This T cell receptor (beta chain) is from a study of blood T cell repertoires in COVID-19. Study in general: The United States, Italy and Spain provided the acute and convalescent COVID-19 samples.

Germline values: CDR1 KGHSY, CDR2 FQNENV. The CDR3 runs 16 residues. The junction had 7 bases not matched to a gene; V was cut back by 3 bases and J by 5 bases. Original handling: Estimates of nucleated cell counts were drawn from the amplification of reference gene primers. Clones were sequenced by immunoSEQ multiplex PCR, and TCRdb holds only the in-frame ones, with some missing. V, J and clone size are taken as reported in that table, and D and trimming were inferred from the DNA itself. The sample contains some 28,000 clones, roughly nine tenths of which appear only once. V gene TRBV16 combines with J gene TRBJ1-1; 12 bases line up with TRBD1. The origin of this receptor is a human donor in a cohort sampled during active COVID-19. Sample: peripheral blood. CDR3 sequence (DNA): TGTGCCAGCAGCCACGGGACAGGGGGCTTGGGAACTGAAGCTTTCTTT. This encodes CASSHGTGGLGTEAFF.